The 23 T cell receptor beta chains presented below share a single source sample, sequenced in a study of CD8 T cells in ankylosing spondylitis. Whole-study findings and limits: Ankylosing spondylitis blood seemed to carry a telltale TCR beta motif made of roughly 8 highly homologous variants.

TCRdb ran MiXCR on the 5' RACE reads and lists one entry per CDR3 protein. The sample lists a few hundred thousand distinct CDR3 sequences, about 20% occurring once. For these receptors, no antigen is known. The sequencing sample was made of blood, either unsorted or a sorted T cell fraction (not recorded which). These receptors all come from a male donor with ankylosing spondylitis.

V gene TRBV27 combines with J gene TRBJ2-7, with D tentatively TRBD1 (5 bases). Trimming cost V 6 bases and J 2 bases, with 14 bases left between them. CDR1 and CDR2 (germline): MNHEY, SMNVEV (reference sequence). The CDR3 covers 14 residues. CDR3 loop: CASSPTASPYEQYF. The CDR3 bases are TGTGCCAGCAGCCCGACAGCTAGTCCCTACGAGCAGTACTTC.

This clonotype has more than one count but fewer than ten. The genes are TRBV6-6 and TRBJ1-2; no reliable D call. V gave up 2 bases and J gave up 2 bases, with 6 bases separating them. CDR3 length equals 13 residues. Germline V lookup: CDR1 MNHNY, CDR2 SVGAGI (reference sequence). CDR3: CASSYRRNYGYTF. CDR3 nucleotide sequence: TGTGCCAGCAGTTACAGACGGAACTATGGCTACACCTTC.

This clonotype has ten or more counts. This CDR3 is CASSRAGQVGSYNEQFF. CDR3 bases: TGTGCCAGCAGCCGAGCCGGACAGGTGGGCTCCTACAATGAGCAGTTCTTC. The J gene is TRBJ2-1, the V gene TRBV11-2; 7 nucleotides agree with TRBD1. CDR1 and CDR2 from the germline V gene are SGHAT and FQNNGV. V gave up 5 bases and J gave up 0 bases; unmatched junction bases: 10. The CDR3 runs 17 residues.

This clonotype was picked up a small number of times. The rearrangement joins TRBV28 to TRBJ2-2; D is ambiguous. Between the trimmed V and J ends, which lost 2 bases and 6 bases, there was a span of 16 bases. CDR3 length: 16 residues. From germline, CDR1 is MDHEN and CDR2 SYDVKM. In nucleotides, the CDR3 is TGTGCCAGCAGTTTAACGTCTGGGGTGATCGCCGGGGAGCTGTTTTTT. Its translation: CASSLTSGVIAGELFF.

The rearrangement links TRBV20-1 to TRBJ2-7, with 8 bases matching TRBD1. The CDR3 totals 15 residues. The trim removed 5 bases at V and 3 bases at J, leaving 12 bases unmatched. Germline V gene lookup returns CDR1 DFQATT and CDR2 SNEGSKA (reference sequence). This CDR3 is CSASRFGQGLYEQYF. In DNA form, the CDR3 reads TGCAGTGCTTCTCGGTTCGGACAGGGACTCTACGAGCAGTACTTC.

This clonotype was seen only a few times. The CDR3 DNA is TGTGCCAGCAGCCAAGGGGGAGTGGCAGAGACCCAGTACTTC. This translates into CASSQGGVAETQYF. V gene TRBV3-1 combines with J gene TRBJ2-5; possible D gene TRBD2, 5 bases. V lost 1 base, J lost 4 bases, and 10 bases lay in between. Germline V gene sequence: CDR1 LGHDT, CDR2 YNNKEL (reference sequence). CDR3 length: 14 amino acids.

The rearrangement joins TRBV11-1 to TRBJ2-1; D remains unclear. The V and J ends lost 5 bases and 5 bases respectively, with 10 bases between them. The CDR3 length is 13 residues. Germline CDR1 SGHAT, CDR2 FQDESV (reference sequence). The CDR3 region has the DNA TGTGCCAGCAGCATGGACCGTAACAATGAGCAGTTCTTC. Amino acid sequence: CASSMDRNNEQFF.

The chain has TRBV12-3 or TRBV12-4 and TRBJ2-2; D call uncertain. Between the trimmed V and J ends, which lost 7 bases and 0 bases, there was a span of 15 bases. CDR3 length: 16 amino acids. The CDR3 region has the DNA TGTGCCAGCACCTTGGGCCACAGCGCGAACACCGGGGAGCTGTTTTTT. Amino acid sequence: CASTLGHSANTGELFF.

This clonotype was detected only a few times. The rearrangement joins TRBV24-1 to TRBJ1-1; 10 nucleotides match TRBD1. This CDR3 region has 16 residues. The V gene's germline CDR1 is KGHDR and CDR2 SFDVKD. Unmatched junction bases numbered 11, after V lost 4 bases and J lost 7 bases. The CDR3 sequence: CATSEGGTGERGEAFF. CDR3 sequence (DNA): TGTGCCACCAGTGAAGGGGGGACAGGGGAGAGGGGTGAAGCTTTCTTT.

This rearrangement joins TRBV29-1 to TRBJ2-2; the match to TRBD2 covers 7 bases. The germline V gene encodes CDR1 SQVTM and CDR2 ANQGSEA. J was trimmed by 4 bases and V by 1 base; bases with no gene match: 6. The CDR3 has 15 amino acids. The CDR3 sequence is CSVEVTASGTGELFF. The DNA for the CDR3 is TGCAGCGTTGAAGTCACGGCTAGCGGCACCGGGGAGCTGTTTTTT.

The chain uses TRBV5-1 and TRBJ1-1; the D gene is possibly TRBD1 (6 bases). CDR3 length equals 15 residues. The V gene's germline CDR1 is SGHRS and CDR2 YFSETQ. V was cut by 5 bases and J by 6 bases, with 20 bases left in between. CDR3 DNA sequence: TGCGCCAGCAGTTTGATCCCGGGACACGAAGCTGAAGCTTTCTTT. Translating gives CASSLIPGHEAEAFF. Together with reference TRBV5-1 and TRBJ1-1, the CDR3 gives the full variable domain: KAGVTQTPRYLIKTRGQQVTLSCSPISGHRSVSWYQQTPGQGLQFLFEYFSETQRNKGNFPGRFSGRQFSNSRSEMNVSTLELGDSALYLCASSLIPGHEAEAFFGQGTRLTVV.

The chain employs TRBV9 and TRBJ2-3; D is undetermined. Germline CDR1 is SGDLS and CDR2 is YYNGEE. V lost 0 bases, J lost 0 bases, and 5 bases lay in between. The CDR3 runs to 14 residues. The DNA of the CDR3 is TGTGCCAGCAGCGTAGTCCGGAGCACAGATACGCAGTATTTT. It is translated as CASSVVRSTDTQYF. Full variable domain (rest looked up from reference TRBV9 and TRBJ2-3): DSGVTQTPKHLITATGQRVTLRCSPRSGDLSVYWYQQSLDQGLQFLIQYYNGEERAKGNILERFSAQQFPDLHSELNLSSLELGDSALYFCASSVVRSTDTQYFGPGTRLTVL.

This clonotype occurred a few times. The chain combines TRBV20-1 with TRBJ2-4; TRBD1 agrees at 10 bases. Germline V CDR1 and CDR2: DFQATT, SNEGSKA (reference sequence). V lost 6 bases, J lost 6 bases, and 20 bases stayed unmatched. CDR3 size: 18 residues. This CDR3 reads CSAPRAGGQGISGNIQYF. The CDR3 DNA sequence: TGCAGTGCCCCCCGGGCAGGGGGACAGGGGATTTCAGGAAACATTCAGTACTTC.

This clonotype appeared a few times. The CDR3 is CASSVGLLEGQPQHF. Written as DNA, the CDR3 is TGCGCCAGCAGCGTGGGACTTCTTGAGGGCCAGCCCCAGCATTTT. The chain employs TRBV5-1 and TRBJ1-5; TRBD1 might be the D (5 bases). The CDR3 is 15 residues long. Germline CDR1 SGHRS, CDR2 YFSETQ. V was cut by 4 bases and J by 7 bases, with 18 bases left in between.

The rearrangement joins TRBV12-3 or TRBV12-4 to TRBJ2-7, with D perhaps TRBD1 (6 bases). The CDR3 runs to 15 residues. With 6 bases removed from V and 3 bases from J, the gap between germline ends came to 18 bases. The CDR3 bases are TGTGCCAGCAGCTCTCCCGACAGGTTCCTCTACGAGCAGTACTTC. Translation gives CASSSPDRFLYEQYF.

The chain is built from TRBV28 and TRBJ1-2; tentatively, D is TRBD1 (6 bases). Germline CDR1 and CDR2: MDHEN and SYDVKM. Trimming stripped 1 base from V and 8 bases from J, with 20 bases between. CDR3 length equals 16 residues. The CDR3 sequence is CASSLFFRGQVLGYTF. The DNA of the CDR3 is TGTGCCAGCAGTTTATTTTTCCGGGGGCAGGTGCTGGGCTACACCTTC.

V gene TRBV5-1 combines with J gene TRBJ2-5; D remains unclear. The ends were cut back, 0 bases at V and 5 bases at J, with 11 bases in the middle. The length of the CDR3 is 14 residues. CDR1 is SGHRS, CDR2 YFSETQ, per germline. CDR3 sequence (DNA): TGCGCCAGCAGCTTGGAAGGCACCTGGGAGACCCAGTACTTC. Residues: CASSLEGTWETQYF. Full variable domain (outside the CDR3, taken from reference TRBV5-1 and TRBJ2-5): KAGVTQTPRYLIKTRGQQVTLSCSPISGHRSVSWYQQTPGQGLQFLFEYFSETQRNKGNFPGRFSGRQFSNSRSEMNVSTLELGDSALYLCASSLEGTWETQYFGPGTRLLVL.

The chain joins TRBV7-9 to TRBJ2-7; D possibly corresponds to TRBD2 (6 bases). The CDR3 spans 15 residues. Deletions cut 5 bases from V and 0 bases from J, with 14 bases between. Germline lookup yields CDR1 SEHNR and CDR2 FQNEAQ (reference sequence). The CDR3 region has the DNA TGTGCCAGCAGCAGTTCCCCGGGACTCTCCTACGAGCAGTACTTC. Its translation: CASSSSPGLSYEQYF. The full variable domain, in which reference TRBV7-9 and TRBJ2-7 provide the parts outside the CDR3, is DTGVSQNPRHKITKRGQNVTFRCDPISEHNRLYWYRQTLGQGPEFLTYFQNEAQLEKSRLLSDRFSAERPKGSFSTLEIQRTEQGDSAMYLCASSSSPGLSYEQYFGPGTRLTVT.

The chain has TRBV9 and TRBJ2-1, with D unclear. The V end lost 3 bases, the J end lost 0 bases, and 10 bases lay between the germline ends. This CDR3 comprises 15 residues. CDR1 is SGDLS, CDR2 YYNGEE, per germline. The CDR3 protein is CASSGRLSSYNEQFF. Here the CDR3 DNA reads TGTGCCAGCAGCGGAAGACTGAGCTCCTACAATGAGCAGTTCTTC.

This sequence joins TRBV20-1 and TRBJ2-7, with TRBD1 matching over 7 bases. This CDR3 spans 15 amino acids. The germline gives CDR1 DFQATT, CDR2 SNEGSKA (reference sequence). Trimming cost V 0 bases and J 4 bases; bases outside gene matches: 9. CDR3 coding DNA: TGCAGTGCTAGAGATCCGGCAGGGGGTTCGTACGAGCAGTACTTC. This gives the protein CSARDPAGGSYEQYF.

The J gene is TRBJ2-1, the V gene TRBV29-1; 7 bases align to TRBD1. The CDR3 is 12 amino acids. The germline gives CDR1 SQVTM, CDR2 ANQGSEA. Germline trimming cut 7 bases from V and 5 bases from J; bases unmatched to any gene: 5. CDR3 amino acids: CSGGTGDNEQFF. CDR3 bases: TGCAGCGGGGGAACAGGGGACAATGAGCAGTTCTTC.

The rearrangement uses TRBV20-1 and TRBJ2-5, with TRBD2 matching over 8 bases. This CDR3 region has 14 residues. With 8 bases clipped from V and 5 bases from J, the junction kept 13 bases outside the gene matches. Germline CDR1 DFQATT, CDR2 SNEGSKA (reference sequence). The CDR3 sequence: CSPSAGRVGETQYF. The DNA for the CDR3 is TGCAGTCCTTCCGCCGGGAGGGTAGGCGAGACCCAGTACTTC.

CDR3: CASSSRQDYSNQPQHF. CDR3 DNA sequence: TGTGCCAGCTCATCACGACAGGATTATAGCAATCAGCCCCAGCATTTT. The chain is built from TRBV18 and TRBJ1-5; a possible D gene is TRBD1 (6 bases). Looked up from germline, CDR1 is KGHSH and CDR2 is LQKENI. V gave up 5 bases and J gave up 0 bases, with 14 bases separating them. The CDR3 spans 16 residues.